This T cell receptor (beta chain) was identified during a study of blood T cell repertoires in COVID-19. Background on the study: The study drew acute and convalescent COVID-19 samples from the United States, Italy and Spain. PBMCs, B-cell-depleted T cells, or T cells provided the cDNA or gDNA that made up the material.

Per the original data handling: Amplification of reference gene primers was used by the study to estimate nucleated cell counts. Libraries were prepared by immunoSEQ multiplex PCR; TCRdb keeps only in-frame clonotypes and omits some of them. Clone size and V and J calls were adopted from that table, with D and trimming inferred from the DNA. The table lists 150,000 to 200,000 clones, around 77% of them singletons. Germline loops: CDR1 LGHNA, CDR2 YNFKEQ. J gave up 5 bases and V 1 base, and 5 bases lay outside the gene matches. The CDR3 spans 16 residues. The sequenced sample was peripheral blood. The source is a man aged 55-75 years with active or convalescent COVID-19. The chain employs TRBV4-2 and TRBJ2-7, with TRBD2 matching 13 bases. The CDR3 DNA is TGTGCCAGCAGCCAAGTGACTAGCGGGAGGAGAGACGAGCAGTACTTC. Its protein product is CASSQVTSGRRDEQYF.